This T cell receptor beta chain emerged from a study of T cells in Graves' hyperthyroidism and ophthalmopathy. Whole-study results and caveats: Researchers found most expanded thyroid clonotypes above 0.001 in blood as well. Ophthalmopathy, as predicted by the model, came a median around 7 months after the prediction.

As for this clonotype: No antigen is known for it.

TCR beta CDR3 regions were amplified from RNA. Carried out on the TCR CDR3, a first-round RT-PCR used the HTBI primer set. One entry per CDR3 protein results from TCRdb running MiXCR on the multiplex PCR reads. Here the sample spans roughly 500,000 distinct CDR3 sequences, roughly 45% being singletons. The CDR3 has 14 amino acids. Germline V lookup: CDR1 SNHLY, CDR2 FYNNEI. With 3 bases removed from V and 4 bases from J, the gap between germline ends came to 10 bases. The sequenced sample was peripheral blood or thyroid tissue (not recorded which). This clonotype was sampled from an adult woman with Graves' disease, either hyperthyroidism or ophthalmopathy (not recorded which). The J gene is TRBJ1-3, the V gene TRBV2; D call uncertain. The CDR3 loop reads CASSEGTEGNTIYF. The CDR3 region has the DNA TGTGCCAGCAGTGAGGGAACAGAAGGAAACACCATATATTTT.